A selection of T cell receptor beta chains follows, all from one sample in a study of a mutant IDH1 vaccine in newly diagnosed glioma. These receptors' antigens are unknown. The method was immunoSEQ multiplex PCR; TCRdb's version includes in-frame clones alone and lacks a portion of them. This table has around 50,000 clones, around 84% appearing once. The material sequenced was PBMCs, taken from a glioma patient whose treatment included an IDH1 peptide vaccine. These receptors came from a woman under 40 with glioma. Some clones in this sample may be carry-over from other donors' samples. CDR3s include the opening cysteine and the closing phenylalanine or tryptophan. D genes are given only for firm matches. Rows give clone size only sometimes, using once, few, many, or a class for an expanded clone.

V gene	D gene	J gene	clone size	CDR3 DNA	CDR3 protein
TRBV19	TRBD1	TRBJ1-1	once	TGTGCCAGTAGTAGGGACGACAGGGGGCGAACTGAAGCTTTCTTT	CASSRDDRGRTEAFF
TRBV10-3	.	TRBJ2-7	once	TGTGCCATCAGGTGGACAGAAGGCTACGAGCAGTACTTC	CAIRWTEGYEQYF
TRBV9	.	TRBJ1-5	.	TGTGCCAGCAGCGGACAGAGCAATCAGCCCCAGCATTTT	CASSGQSNQPQHF
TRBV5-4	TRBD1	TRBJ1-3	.	TGTGCCAGCAGCTGGGGGGGGACAGGGGCTGGAAACACCATATATTTT	CASSWGGTGAGNTIYF
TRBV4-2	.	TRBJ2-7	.	TGTGCCAGCAGCCCACTCAAGGGTGTCCTAAACGAGCAGTACTTC	CASSPLKGVLNEQYF
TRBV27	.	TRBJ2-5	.	TGTGCCAGCAGGTTAACAGGAGTCCGGTGGACCCAGTACTTC	CASRLTGVRWTQYF
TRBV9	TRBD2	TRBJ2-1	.	TGTGCCAGCAGCGTAGAGGGACTAGCGGGAGACTCCTACAATGAGCAGTTCTTC	CASSVEGLAGDSYNEQFF
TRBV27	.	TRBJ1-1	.	TGTGCCAGCGGCCTTACAGGGAACACTGAAGCTTTCTTT	CASGLTGNTEAFF
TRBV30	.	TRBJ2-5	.	TGTGCCTGGACGGGCAGGACACCCCAAGAGACCCAGTACTTC	CAWTGRTPQETQYF
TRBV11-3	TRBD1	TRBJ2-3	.	TGTGCCAGCAGCTTCACAGGGGAGAGGACAGATACGCAGTATTTT	CASSFTGERTDTQYF
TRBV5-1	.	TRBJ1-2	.	TGCGCCAGCAGCTTGCTGCAGCGGGGCTATGGCTACACCTTC	CASSLLQRGYGYTF
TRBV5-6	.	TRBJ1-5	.	TGTGCCAGCAGGCAGAAGACAGAAAAGTATCAGCCCCAGCATTTT	CASRQKTEKYQPQHF
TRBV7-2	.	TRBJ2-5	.	TGTGCCAGCAGCTTATTTACTGAGACCCAGTACTTC	CASSLFTETQYF
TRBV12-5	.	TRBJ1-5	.	TGTGCTAGTGGTTCACAAGGTGCGGATCAGCCCCAGCATTTT	CASGSQGADQPQHF
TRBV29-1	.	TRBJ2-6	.	TGCAGCGTTGGAGCCGGGACGGCTGGGGCCAACGTCCTGACTTTC	CSVGAGTAGANVLTF
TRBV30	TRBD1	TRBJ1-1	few	TGTGCCTGGACCTGGGGACAGCGAAACACTGAAGCTTTCTTT	CAWTWGQRNTEAFF
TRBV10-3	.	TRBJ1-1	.	TGTGCCATCACTCCACTGGGGAACACTGAAGCTTTCTTT	CAITPLGNTEAFF
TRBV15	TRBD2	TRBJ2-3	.	TGTGCCACCAGCGACGGACTAGCGGGAAGTGCAGATACGCAGTATTTT	CATSDGLAGSADTQYF
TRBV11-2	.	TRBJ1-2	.	TGTGCCAGCAGAGGAGGGCGTTGGGACTATGGCTACACCTTC	CASRGGRWDYGYTF
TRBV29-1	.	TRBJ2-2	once	TGCAGCGTTGAAGATCGGAACAGGAACACCGGGGAGCTGTTTTTT	CSVEDRNRNTGELFF
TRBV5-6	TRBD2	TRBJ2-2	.	TGTGCCAGCAGTCTGGGAGCACTAGCGGGAACCGGGGAGCTGTTTTTT	CASSLGALAGTGELFF
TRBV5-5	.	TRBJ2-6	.	TGTGCCACCCAACTGATCTCTGGGGCCAACGTCCTGACTTTC	CATQLISGANVLTF
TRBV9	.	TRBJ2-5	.	TGTGCCAGCAGCGTTGGACAGATCCAAGAGACCCAGTACTTC	CASSVGQIQETQYF
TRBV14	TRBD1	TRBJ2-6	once	TGTGCCAGCACTCAGCCCCCCGGACAGGGGGCTTCTGGGGCCAACGTCCTGACTTTC	CASTQPPGQGASGANVLTF
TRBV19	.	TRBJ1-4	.	TGTGCCAGTAGTATCCCGCAGAATAATGAAAAACTGTTTTTT	CASSIPQNNEKLFF
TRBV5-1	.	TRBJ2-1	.	TGCGCCAGCAGCTTGGTGGAGATCTCCCAGAATGAGCAGTTCTTC	CASSLVEISQNEQFF
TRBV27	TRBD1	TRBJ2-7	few	TGTGCCAGCAGTCAGAACCCCGGGACAGCCACTACCTACGAGCAGTACTTC	CASSQNPGTATTYEQYF
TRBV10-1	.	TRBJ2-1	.	TGCGCCAGCAGTCCCCCTGGGGCTAGAGGAAATGAGCAGTTCTTC	CASSPPGARGNEQFF
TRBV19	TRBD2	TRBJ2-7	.	TGTGCCAGTAGTCAGGGACTAGCGGGAGACGAGCCCTACGAGCAGTACTTC	CASSQGLAGDEPYEQYF
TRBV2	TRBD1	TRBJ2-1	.	TGTGCCAGCATCAGGGGGCTGGATGAGCAGTTCTTC	CASIRGLDEQFF
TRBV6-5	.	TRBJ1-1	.	TGTGCCAGCAGTTACTCCGGGGGCACTGAAGCTTTCTTT	CASSYSGGTEAFF
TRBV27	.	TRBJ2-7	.	TGTGCCAGCAGTCCCCGACCGAGCCCCCTCTACGAGCAGTACTTC	CASSPRPSPLYEQYF
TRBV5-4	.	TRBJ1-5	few	TGTGCCAGCAGTTTCCAGCCCCAGCATTTT	CASSFQPQHF
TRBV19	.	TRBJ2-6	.	TGTGCCAGTAGCCTCGCCTATGGGGTGAGGGCCAACGTCCTGACTTTC	CASSLAYGVRANVLTF
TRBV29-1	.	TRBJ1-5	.	TGCAGCGTCGGGACAAGCAATCAGCCCCAGCATTTT	CSVGTSNQPQHF
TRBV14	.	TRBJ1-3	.	TGTGCCAGCAGAGCATGGGACTCTGGAAACACCATATATTTT	CASRAWDSGNTIYF
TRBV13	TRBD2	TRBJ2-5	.	TGTGCCAGCAGCTCAGGACTAGCGGGGGGCCAAGAGACCCAGTACTTC	CASSSGLAGGQETQYF
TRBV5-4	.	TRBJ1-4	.	TGTGCCAGCAGGCGTGGGACCGACGAAAAACTGTTTTTT	CASRRGTDEKLFF
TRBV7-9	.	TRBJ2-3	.	TGTGCCAGCAGCTTACTACTCAAAAACACAGATACGCAGTATTTT	CASSLLLKNTDTQYF
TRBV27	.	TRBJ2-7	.	TGTGCCAGCAGTTTTCCGGGAACCCACGAGCAGTACTTC	CASSFPGTHEQYF
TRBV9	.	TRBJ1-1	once	TGTGCCAGCAGCGTCCTTCCCGGGTACACTGAAGCTTTCTTT	CASSVLPGYTEAFF
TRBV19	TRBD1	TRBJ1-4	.	TGTGCCAGTACCAAGGACAGGGGGCATGAAAAACTGTTTTTT	CASTKDRGHEKLFF
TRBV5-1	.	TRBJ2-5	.	TGCGCCAGCAAGAAGGGTGGTGAGACCCAGTACTTC	CASKKGGETQYF
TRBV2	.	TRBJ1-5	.	TGTGCCAGCAGTGAAAGGCGGCAGACAAGCAATCAGCCCCAGCATTTT	CASSERRQTSNQPQHF
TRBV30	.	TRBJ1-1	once	TGTGCCTGGACCTCACTCCAGAACACTGAAGCTTTCTTT	CAWTSLQNTEAFF
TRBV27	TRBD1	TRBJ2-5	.	TGTGCCAGCAGTTTATCCCGGACAGGACAAGAGACCCAGTACTTC	CASSLSRTGQETQYF
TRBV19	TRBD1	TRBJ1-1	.	TGTGCCAGTAGTGTAGCAGGGGGCCGGGACACTGAAGCTTTCTTT	CASSVAGGRDTEAFF
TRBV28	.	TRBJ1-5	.	TGTGCCAGCAGTTTAAGAGTCGACAGTCAGCCCCAGCATTTT	CASSLRVDSQPQHF
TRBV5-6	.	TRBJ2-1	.	TGTGCCAGCAGCTTGGCAGGGACTTACAATGAGCAGTTCTTC	CASSLAGTYNEQFF
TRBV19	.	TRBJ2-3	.	TGTGCCAGTACTGAAGGACTATCTACCTTTTCTAGCACAGATACGCAGTATTTT	CASTEGLSTFSSTDTQYF
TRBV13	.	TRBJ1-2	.	TGTGCCAGCAGGCACAAGACGTTCGGCCGCAGTGGGGAGACTAACTATGGCTACACCTTC	CASRHKTFGRSGETNYGYTF
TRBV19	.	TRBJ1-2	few	TGTGCCAGTCGGTGGGGATTGAACTATGGCTACACCTTC	CASRWGLNYGYTF
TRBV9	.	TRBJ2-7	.	TGTGCCAGCAGCGTAGAGGGGGGGGCGTGGTACGAGCAGTACTTC	CASSVEGGAWYEQYF